Below are 14 T cell receptor beta chains sequenced from a single sample in a study of T cells in women clearing cervical HPV infection. Produced via immunoSEQ multiplex PCR; TCRdb's table is partial and in-frame only. The listing contains roughly 48,000 clones. Sequenced material: blood buffy coat. These TCRs come from a woman between 18 and 70 years old with a cervical HPV16 infection that either progressed to CIN3+ or cleared (not recorded which).

As to this clone: The CDR3 is cut off 3 residues early in the read; its end comes from the germline J gene. The V call is TRBV19, the J call TRBJ2-4; 7 nucleotides line up with TRBD1. V gave up 4 bases and J gave up 3 bases; unmatched junction bases: 6. The CDR3 is 15 residues long. Germline V gives CDR1 LNHDA, CDR2 SQIVND (reference sequence). The sequenced CDR3 bases are TGTGCCAGTAGTAGGGGACAGAGAAACAAAAACATT. It specifies CASSRGQRNKNI. The entire CDR3 protein reads CASSRGQRNKNIQYF.

As regards this clone: The read gets to within 3 residues of the CDR3 end, and the germline J gene fills in the rest. The chain recombines TRBV2 with TRBJ1-2; 9 bases are a match to TRBD1. The CDR3 is 13 amino acids. CDR1 and CDR2 from the germline V gene are SNHLY and FYNNEI. The CDR3 loop is CASSGQGSGGYTF. Incomplete CDR3 DNA: TGTGCCAGCAGCGGACAGGGGAGTGGCGGC.

A note on this clone: The read ends 3 residues early relative to the CDR3; the germline J gene fills the gap. This chain joins TRBV7-9 and TRBJ2-7; 7 nucleotides align to TRBD1. This CDR3 spans 15 amino acids. After removal of 1 base from V and 3 bases from J, the junction contained 6 bases not matched to a gene. The germline V gene encodes CDR1 SEHNR and CDR2 FQNEAQ (reference sequence). CDR3 DNA, as far as it was read: TGTGCCAGCAGCTTAGTCAGCGGACAGGTCTACGAG. Amino acids: CASSLVSGQVYE. The complete CDR3 sequence is CASSLVSGQVYEQYF.

On this clone itself: The CDR3 goes on 3 residues after the read ends, and that part is filled in from the germline J gene. The genes are TRBV7-2 and TRBJ2-7; D gene uncertain. The CDR3 has 13 residues. V gave up 2 bases and J gave up 0 bases, with 5 bases separating them. The germline CDR1 and CDR2 sequences are SGHTA and FQGNSA. The part of the CDR3 DNA that was read is TGTGCCAGCAGCTTAACTGCCTCCTACGAG. Translated, it gives CASSLTASYE. The whole CDR3 reads CASSLTASYEQYF.

For this clone: The read terminates 3 residues ahead of where the CDR3 ends, so the germline J gene completes it. This sequence joins TRBV16 and TRBJ2-7; TRBD1 is a possible D gene (5 bases). Germline loops: CDR1 KGHSY, CDR2 FQNENV. The ends were cut back, 4 bases at V and 5 bases at J, with 15 bases in the middle. This CDR3 spans 14 amino acids. The chain's CDR3 is CASSPNLTGHEQYF. The DNA read from the CDR3 is TGTGCCAGCAGCCCTAATTTAACAGGCCACGAG.

With regard to this clone: The read terminates 3 residues ahead of where the CDR3 ends, so the germline J gene completes it. This chain joins TRBV12-3 or TRBV12-4 and TRBJ1-1; possibly TRBD1 for D (6 bases). With 2 bases removed from V and 5 bases from J, the gap between germline ends came to 9 bases. This CDR3 comprises 13 residues. The CDR3 loop is CASSLTGNTEAFF. Incomplete CDR3 DNA: TGTGCCAGCAGTTTAACAGGGAATACTGAA.

To note about this clone: The CDR3 extends 3 residues past the end of the read, so its final part is completed from the germline J gene. The chain recombines TRBV11-1 with TRBJ2-1; TRBD2 is a possible D gene (5 bases). Germline V gene sequence: CDR1 SGHAT, CDR2 FQDESV (reference sequence). This CDR3 has 15 residues. V lost 6 bases to trimming and J lost 9 bases, with 21 bases between them. CDR3 amino acids: CASSPRGLLRGEQFF. The DNA read from the CDR3 is TGTGCCAGCAGTCCCCGGGGTCTGCTTCGTGGTGAG.

Concerning this clone itself: A read error may produce the germline difference seen at one junction end. Read sequence stops 3 residues before the CDR3 end, and the germline J gene provides the missing end. V is TRBV2 and J is TRBJ2-1; 9 positions match TRBD1. This CDR3 has 14 amino acids. Germline CDR1 and CDR2: SNHLY and FYNNEI. The CDR3: CAGRTGAYYNEQFF. CDR3 DNA, as far as it was read: TGTGCCGGCAGGACAGGGGCTTACTACAATGAG.

To note about this clone: The CDR3 end is not reached by the read, which stops 3 residues before it; the germline J gene fills it in. The chain is built from TRBV23-1 and TRBJ2-7; no clear D gene. TRBV23-1 is identified as an open reading frame with a role that is uncertain. The V gene lost 0 bases and the J gene lost 6 bases, with 15 bases spanning the gap. The length of the CDR3 is 15 residues. CDR3 residues: CASSQSGKAFSEQYF. The sequenced CDR3 bases are TGCGCCAGCAGTCAATCGGGCAAAGCCTTCTCCGAG.

Worth noting for this clone: The read comes to an end 3 residues before the CDR3 does, leaving the germline J gene to fill in the end. V is TRBV9 and J is TRBJ1-4; TRBD1 aligns across 8 bases. The CDR3 covers 15 residues. CDR1 is SGDLS, CDR2 YYNGEE, per germline. J gave up 5 bases and V 4 bases, and 7 bases lay outside the gene matches. Partial CDR3 DNA: TGTGCCAGCAGCAGAACGGACAGGGTAAATGAAAAA. Its protein product is CASSRTDRVNEK. The entire CDR3 protein is CASSRTDRVNEKLFF.

This CDR3 reads CASSLDPGGRTEAFF. The part of the CDR3 DNA that was read is TGCGCCAGCAGCTTGGATCCAGGGGGGCGCACTGAA. The chain has TRBV5-1 and TRBJ1-1, with 7 bases matching TRBD1. Read coverage stops 3 residues before the CDR3 terminus; the germline J gene supplies the remainder. With V trimmed by 0 bases and J by 4 bases, 6 bases remained unmatched. There are 15 residues in the CDR3. Germline loops: CDR1 SGHRS, CDR2 YFSETQ.

Turning to this clone: Read sequence stops 3 residues before the CDR3 end, and the germline J gene provides the missing end. The chain has TRBV30 and TRBJ1-4, with TRBD1 identical over 8 bases. The CDR3 is 14 amino acids. Per the germline V gene, CDR1 is GTSNPN and CDR2 is SVGIG (reference sequence). J gave up 8 bases and V 4 bases, and 9 bases lay outside the gene matches. The CDR3 here is CAWTVDRAREKLFF. CDR3 bases read: TGTGCCTGGACCGTGGACAGGGCTAGGGAAAAA.

About this clone itself: The read stops 3 residues short of the end of the CDR3; the missing end is completed from the germline J gene. J is TRBJ2-3 and V is TRBV20-1; D gene unclear. V gave up 2 bases and J gave up 2 bases, with 8 bases separating them. CDR3 length equals 13 residues. Germline CDR1 DFQATT, CDR2 SNEGSKA (reference sequence). CDR3 sequence: CSARIIATDTQYF. CDR3 DNA, as far as it was read: TGCAGTGCTAGAATAATAGCCACAGATACG.

Of note for this clone: The CDR3 end is not reached by the read, which stops 3 residues before it; the germline J gene fills it in. The J gene is TRBJ1-5, the V gene TRBV6-1; 8 bases are a match to TRBD1. Germline CDR1 is MNHNS and CDR2 is SASEGT. After removal of 2 bases from V and 5 bases from J, the junction contained 2 bases not matched to a gene. CDR3 length: 14 amino acids. The sequenced CDR3 bases are TGTGCCAGCAGTGAATGGGGACAGGATCAGCCC. This sequence encodes CASSEWGQDQP. The whole CDR3 sequence is CASSEWGQDQPQHF.